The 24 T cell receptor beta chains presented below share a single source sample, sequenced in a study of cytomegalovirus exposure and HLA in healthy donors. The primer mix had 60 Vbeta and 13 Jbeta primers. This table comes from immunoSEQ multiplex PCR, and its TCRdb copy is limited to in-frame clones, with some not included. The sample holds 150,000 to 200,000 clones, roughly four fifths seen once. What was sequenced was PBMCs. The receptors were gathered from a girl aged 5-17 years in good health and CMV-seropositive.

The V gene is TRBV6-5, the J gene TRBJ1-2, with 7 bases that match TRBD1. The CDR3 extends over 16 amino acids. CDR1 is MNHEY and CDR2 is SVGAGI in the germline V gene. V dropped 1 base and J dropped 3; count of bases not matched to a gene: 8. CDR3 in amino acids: CASSYFPKGADYGYTF. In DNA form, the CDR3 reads TGTGCCAGCAGTTACTTTCCTAAGGGGGCGGACTATGGCTACACCTTC.

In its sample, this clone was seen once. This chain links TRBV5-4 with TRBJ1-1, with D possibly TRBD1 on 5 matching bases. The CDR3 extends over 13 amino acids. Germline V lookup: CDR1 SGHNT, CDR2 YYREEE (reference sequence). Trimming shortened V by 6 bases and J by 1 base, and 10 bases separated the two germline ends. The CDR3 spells CASMGEGNTEAFF. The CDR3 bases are TGTGCCAGCATGGGGGAGGGGAACACTGAAGCTTTCTTT.

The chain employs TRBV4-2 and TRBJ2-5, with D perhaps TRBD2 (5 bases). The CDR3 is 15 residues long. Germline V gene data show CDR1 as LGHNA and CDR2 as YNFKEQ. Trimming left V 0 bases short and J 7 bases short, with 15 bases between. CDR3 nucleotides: TGTGCCAGCAGCCAAGATAATAAGGAGGTAGGGACCCAGTACTTC. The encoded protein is CASSQDNKEVGTQYF.

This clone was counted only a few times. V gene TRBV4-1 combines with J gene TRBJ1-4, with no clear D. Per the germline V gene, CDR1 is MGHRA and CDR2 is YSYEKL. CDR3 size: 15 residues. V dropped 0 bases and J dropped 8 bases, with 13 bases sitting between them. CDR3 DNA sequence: TGCGCCAGCAGCCAAGAACCGGGTTTAGGCGAAAAACTGTTTTTT. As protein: CASSQEPGLGEKLFF.

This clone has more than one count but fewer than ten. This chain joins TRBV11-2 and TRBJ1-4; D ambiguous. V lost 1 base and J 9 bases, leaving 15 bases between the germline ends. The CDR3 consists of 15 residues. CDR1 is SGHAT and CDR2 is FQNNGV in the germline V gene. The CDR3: CASSLVMMEKKKLFF. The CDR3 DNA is TGTGCCAGCAGCTTAGTTATGATGGAGAAGAAAAAACTGTTTTTT.

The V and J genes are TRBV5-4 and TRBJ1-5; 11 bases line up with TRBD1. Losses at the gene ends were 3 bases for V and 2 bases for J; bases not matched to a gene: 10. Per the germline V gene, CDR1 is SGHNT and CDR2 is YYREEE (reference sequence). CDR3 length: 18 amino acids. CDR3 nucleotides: TGTGCCAGCAGCTCCCAGGACAGGGGGCAGATAGGCAATCAGCCCCAGCATTTT. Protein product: CASSSQDRGQIGNQPQHF.

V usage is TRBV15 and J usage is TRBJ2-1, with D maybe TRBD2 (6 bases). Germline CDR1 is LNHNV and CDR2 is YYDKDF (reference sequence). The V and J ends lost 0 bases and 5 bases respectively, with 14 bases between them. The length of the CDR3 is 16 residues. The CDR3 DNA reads TGTGCCACCAGCAGAGATGAGCGGGCTATTAACAATGAGCAGTTCTTC. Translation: CATSRDERAINNEQFF. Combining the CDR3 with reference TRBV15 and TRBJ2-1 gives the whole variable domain DAMVIQNPRYQVTQFGKPVTLSCSQTLNHNVMYWYQQKSSQAPKLLFHYYDKDFNNEADTPDNFQSRRPNTSFCFLDIRSPGLGDTAMYLCATSRDERAINNEQFFGPGTRLTVL.

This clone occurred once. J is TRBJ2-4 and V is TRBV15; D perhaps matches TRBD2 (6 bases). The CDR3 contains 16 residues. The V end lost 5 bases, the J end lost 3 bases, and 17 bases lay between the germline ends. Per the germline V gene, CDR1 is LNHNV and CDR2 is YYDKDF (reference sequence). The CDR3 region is CATSGVLGGSKNIQYF. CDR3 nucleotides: TGTGCCACCAGCGGGGTTTTGGGGGGAAGCAAAAACATTCAGTACTTC.

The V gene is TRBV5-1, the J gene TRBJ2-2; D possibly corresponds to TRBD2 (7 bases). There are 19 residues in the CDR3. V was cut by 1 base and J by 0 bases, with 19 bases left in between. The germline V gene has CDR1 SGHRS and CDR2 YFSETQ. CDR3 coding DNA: TGCGCCAGCAGCTTGCGTGCGGGGGCAACATTCGCGAACACCGGGGAGCTGTTTTTT. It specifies CASSLRAGATFANTGELFF.

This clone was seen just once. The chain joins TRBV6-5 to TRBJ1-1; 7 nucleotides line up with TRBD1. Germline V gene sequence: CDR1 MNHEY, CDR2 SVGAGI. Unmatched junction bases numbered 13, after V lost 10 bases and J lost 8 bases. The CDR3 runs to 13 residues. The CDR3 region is CATNRDSVGEAFF. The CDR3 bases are TGTGCCACAAACCGGGACAGCGTCGGAGAAGCTTTCTTT.

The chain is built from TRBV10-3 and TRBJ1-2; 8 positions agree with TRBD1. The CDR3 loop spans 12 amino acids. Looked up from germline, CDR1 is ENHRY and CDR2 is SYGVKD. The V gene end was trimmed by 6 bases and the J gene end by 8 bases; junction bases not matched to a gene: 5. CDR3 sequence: CAISWTGPGYTF. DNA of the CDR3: TGTGCCATCAGCTGGACAGGGCCCGGCTACACCTTC.

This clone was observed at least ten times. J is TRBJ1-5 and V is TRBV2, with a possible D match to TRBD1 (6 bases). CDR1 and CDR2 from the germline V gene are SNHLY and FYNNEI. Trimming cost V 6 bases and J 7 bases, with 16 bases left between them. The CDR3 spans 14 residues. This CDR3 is CASSAGTSGQPQHF. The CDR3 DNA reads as TGTGCCAGCAGCGCAGGGACATCGGGACAGCCCCAGCATTTT.

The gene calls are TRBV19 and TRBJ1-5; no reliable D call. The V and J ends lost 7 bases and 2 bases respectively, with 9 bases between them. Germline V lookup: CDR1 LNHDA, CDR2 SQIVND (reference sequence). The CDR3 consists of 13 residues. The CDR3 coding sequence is TGTGCCAGTAATTACGGGGGCAATCAGCCCCAGCATTTT. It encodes CASNYGGNQPQHF.

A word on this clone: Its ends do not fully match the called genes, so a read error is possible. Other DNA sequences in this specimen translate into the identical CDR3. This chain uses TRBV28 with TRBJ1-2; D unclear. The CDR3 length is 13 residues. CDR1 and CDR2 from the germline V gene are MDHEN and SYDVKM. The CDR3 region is CASSETINYGYTF. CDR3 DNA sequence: TGTGCCAGCAGCGAAACTATTAACTACGGCTACACCTTC.

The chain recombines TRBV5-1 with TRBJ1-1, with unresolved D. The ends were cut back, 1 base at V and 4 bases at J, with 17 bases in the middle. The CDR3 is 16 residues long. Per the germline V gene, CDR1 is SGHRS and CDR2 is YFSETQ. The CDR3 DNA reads TGCGCCAGCAGCTTGTTAGGTTGGCCCCGGGGCACTGAAGCTTTCTTT. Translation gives CASSLLGWPRGTEAFF. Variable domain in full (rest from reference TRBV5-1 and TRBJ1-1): KAGVTQTPRYLIKTRGQQVTLSCSPISGHRSVSWYQQTPGQGLQFLFEYFSETQRNKGNFPGRFSGRQFSNSRSEMNVSTLELGDSALYLCASSLLGWPRGTEAFFGQGTRLTVV.

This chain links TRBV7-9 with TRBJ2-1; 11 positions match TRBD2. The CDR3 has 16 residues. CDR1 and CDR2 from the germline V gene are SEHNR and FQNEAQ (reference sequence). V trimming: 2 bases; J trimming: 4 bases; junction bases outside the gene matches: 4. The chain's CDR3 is CASSLRGTSGYNEQFF. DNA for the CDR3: TGTGCCAGCAGCTTAAGAGGGACTAGCGGTTACAATGAGCAGTTCTTC. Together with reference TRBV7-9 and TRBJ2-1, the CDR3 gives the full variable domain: DTGVSQNPRHKITKRGQNVTFRCDPISEHNRLYWYRQTLGQGPEFLTYFQNEAQLEKSRLLSDRFSAERPKGSFSTLEIQRTEQGDSAMYLCASSLRGTSGYNEQFFGPGTRLTVL.

The CDR3 loop reads CASSTQGNTGELFF. The CDR3 nucleotides read TGTGCCAGTAGTACACAGGGGAACACCGGGGAGCTGTTTTTT. The V call is TRBV19, the J call TRBJ2-2, with D perhaps TRBD1 (6 bases). Trimming shortened V by 4 bases and J by 1 base, and 7 bases separated the two germline ends. The CDR3 runs to 14 residues. Per germline, CDR1 LNHDA and CDR2 SQIVND (reference sequence).

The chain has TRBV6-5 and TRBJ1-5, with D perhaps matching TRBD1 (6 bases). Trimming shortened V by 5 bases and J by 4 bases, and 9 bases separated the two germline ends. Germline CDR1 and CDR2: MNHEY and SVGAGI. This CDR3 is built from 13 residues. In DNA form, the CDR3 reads TGTGCCAGCAGTCCAGGGGTAAATCAGCCCCAGCATTTT. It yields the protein CASSPGVNQPQHF.

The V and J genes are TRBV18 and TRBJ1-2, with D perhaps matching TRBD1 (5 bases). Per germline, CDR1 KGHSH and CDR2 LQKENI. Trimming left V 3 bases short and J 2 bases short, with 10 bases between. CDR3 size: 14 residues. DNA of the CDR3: TGTGCCAGCTCACCCGACAGAAACAACTATGGCTACACCTTC. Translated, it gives CASSPDRNNYGYTF.

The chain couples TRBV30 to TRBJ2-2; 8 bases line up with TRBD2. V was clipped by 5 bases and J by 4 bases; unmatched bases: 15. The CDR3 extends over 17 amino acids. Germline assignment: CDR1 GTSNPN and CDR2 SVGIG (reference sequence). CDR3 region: CAWAGGRVSESTGELFF. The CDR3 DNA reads TGTGCCTGGGCGGGGGGCAGGGTTAGTGAGAGCACCGGGGAGCTGTTTTTT.

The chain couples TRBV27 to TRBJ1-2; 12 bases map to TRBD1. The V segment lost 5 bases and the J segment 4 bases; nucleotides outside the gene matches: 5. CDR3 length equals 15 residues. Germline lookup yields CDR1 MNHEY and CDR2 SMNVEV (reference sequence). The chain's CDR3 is CASSPGTGGIYGYTF. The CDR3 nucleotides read TGTGCCAGCAGTCCCGGGACAGGGGGCATCTATGGCTACACCTTC.

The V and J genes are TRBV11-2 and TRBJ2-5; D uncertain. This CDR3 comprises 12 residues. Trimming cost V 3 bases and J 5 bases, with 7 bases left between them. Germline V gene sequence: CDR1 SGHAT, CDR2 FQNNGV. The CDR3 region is CASSFNQETQYF. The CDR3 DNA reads TGTGCCAGCAGCTTCAATCAGGAGACCCAGTACTTC.

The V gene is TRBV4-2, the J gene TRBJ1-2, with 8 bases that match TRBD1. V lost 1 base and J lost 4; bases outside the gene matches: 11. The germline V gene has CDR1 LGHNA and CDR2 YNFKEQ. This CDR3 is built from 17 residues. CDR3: CASSQVPTGEGGYGYTF. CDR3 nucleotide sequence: TGTGCCAGCAGCCAAGTCCCGACAGGGGAAGGTGGCTATGGCTACACCTTC.

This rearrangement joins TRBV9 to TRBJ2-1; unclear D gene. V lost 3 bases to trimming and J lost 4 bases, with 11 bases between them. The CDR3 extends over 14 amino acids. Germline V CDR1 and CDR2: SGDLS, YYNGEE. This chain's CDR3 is CASSATEFYNEQFF. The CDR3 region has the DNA TGTGCCAGCAGCGCAACAGAGTTTTACAATGAGCAGTTCTTC. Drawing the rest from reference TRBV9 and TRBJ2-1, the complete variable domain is DSGVTQTPKHLITATGQRVTLRCSPRSGDLSVYWYQQSLDQGLQFLIQYYNGEERAKGNILERFSAQQFPDLHSELNLSSLELGDSALYFCASSATEFYNEQFFGPGTRLTVL.